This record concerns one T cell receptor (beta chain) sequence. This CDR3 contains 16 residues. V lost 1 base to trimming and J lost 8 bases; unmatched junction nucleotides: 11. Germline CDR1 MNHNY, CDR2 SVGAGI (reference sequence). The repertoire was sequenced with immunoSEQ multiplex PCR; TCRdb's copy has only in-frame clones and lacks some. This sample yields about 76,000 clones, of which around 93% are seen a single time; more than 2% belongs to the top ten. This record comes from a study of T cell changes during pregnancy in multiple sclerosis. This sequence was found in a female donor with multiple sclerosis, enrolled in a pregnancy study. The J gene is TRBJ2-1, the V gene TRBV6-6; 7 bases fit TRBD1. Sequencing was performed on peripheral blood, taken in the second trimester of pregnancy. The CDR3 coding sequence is TGTGCCAGCAGTTACTTTCCGACAGGGAACGCAGATGAGCAGTTCTTC. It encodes CASSYFPTGNADEQFF.